These 25 T cell receptor beta chains came from one sample sequenced in a study of blood T cell repertoires in COVID-19. Method: immunoSEQ multiplex PCR; TCRdb's copy keeps in-frame clones and lacks some. This table holds 230,000 or so clones, more than 80% found once. Material for sequencing was PBMCs or T cells enriched from blood (not recorded which). The receptors here all came from a woman in her forties with acute COVID-19.

This clone was counted once. J is TRBJ2-2 and V is TRBV14, with TRBD1 identical over 8 bases. The CDR3 spans 16 residues. V shed 4 bases, J shed 4 bases, and the junction held 8 bases outside the gene matches. Germline CDR1 and CDR2: SGHDN and FVKESK. CDR3 in amino acids: CASSPDRGLFTGELFF. As DNA, the CDR3 is TGTGCCAGCAGCCCTGACAGGGGCCTTTTCACCGGGGAGCTGTTTTTT.

The chain uses TRBV2 and TRBJ1-2, with 7 bases fitting TRBD1. CDR1 and CDR2 (germline): SNHLY, FYNNEI. This CDR3 has 13 amino acids. The V gene end was trimmed by 4 bases and the J gene end by 4 bases; junction bases not matched to a gene: 3. The CDR3 region is CASSAGQLYGYTF. CDR3 nucleotide sequence: TGTGCCAGCAGTGCGGGACAGCTCTATGGCTACACCTTC.

J is TRBJ1-1 and V is TRBV7-2, with no clear D. The germline V gene has CDR1 SGHTA and CDR2 FQGNSA. The CDR3 is 14 amino acids. V dropped 3 bases and J dropped 3 bases, with 11 bases sitting between them. CDR3 nucleotides: TGTGCCAGCAGCTTTCAAGTCCGGGACACTGAAGCTTTCTTT. Encoded protein: CASSFQVRDTEAFF.

This clone was observed a few times. The J gene is TRBJ1-2, the V gene TRBV5-4; 7 nucleotides line up with TRBD1. V was clipped by 6 bases and J by 4 bases; unmatched bases: 12. CDR1 and CDR2 from the germline V gene are SGHNT and YYREEE (reference sequence). The CDR3 totals 15 residues. In nucleotides, the CDR3 is TGTGCCAGCACCCAAGGGGGCGACGGAAGCTATGGCTACACCTTC. Translation: CASTQGGDGSYGYTF. Together with reference TRBV5-4 and TRBJ1-2, the CDR3 gives the full variable domain: ETGVTQSPTHLIKTRGQQVTLRCSSQSGHNTVSWYQQALGQGPQFIFQYYREEENGRGNFPPRFSGLQFPNYSSELNVNALELDDSALYLCASTQGGDGSYGYTFGSGTRLTVV.

The chain carries TRBV7-9 and TRBJ1-2, with 9 bases fitting TRBD1. CDR3 size: 18 residues. Losses at the gene ends were 3 bases for V and 0 bases for J; bases not matched to a gene: 11. Germline CDR1 is SEHNR and CDR2 is FQNEAQ (reference sequence). The CDR3 nucleotides are TGTGCCAGCAGCTTCCGAGCGGGACAGGGAGCGTCTAACTATGGCTACACCTTC. Protein sequence: CASSFRAGQGASNYGYTF.

The sample holds one count of this clone. The J gene is TRBJ2-1, the V gene TRBV7-3; TRBD1 matches 8 bases. CDR1 is SGHTA, CDR2 FQGTGA, per germline. V was clipped by 4 bases and J by 0 bases; unmatched bases: 8. The CDR3 is made up of 17 amino acids. The CDR3, as DNA: TGTGCCAGCAGCTCAGGGGGCTATTACAACTCCTACAATGAGCAGTTCTTC. It encodes CASSSGGYYNSYNEQFF.

This clone was counted between two and nine times. This sequence joins TRBV5-6 and TRBJ1-1, with D unclear. The V gene's germline CDR1 is SGHDT and CDR2 YYEEEE. This CDR3 has 15 residues. V dropped 0 bases and J dropped 4 bases, with 13 bases sitting between them. The CDR3 sequence: CASSLAPTSATEAFF. The CDR3 region has the DNA TGTGCCAGCAGCTTGGCCCCCACGAGCGCCACTGAAGCTTTCTTT.

V is TRBV29-1 and J is TRBJ1-2; D not certain. V lost 5 bases and J lost 7, with 11 bases in between. The CDR3 has 11 amino acids. Germline CDR1 SQVTM, CDR2 ANQGSEA. In DNA, the CDR3 is TGCAGCGTTTGGGAGGAGGGTGGCTACACCTTC. Translating gives CSVWEEGGYTF.

This clone was found once. The chain joins TRBV11-2 to TRBJ2-7; D remains ambiguous. The V end was cut by 1 base, the J end by 4 bases, with 14 bases between. The CDR3 is made up of 15 amino acids. Per germline, CDR1 SGHAT and CDR2 FQNNGV. DNA of the CDR3: TGTGCCAGCAGCTTAGCTTCCGGGTTTATATACGAGCAGTACTTC. This gives the protein CASSLASGFIYEQYF. The full variable domain, in which reference TRBV11-2 and TRBJ2-7 provide the parts outside the CDR3, is EAGVAQSPRYKIIEKRQSVAFWCNPISGHATLYWYQQILGQGPKLLIQFQNNGVVDDSQLPKDRFSAERLKGVDSTLKIQPAKLEDSAVYLCASSLASGFIYEQYFGPGTRLTVT.

Regarding this clone: Distinct nucleotide sequences in the sample also encode this CDR3. The chain uses TRBV5-4 and TRBJ1-2, with a weak D call TRBD1 (5 bases). Trimming left V 4 bases short and J 2 bases short, with 9 bases between. CDR1 is SGHNT and CDR2 is YYREEE in the germline V gene (reference sequence). The CDR3 contains 13 residues. The CDR3: CASSPTANYGYTF. The CDR3 DNA follows: TGTGCCAGCAGCCCGACAGCAAACTATGGCTACACCTTC.

The chain is built from TRBV2 and TRBJ1-3; tentatively, D is TRBD1 (6 bases). The V end lost 6 bases, the J end lost 2 bases, and 14 bases lay between the germline ends. This CDR3 comprises 15 residues. Per the germline V gene, CDR1 is SNHLY and CDR2 is FYNNEI. The CDR3 nucleotides read TGTGCCAGCAGGCTAGACCACAGGGCTGGAAACACCATATATTTT. Its translation: CASRLDHRAGNTIYF.

CDR3 sequence: CASGNRGNTEAFF. CDR3 bases: TGTGCTAGCGGCAATCGGGGGAACACTGAAGCTTTCTTT. The V call is TRBV12-5, the J call TRBJ1-1; D is unresolved. The V end was cut by 9 bases, the J end by 1 base, with 12 bases between. The CDR3 length is 13 residues. The germline V gene encodes CDR1 LGHNT and CDR2 FRNRAP.

The chain joins TRBV7-3 to TRBJ1-6; TRBD1 is a possible D gene (6 bases). This CDR3 is 17 amino acids long. V was pared by 2 bases and J by 0 bases, with 11 bases between. Germline V gives CDR1 SGHTA, CDR2 FQGTGA. The CDR3, as DNA: TGTGCCAGCAGCTTATTTGGGGGCAGCTCCTATAATTCACCCCTCCACTTT. Amino acids: CASSLFGGSSYNSPLHF.

This clone has a single count. The chain employs TRBV7-2 and TRBJ2-1, with 11 bases aligning to TRBD2. This CDR3 comprises 15 residues. Germline V gene sequence: CDR1 SGHTA, CDR2 FQGNSA. Unmatched junction bases numbered 13, after V lost 10 bases and J lost 8 bases. The CDR3 DNA reads TGTGCCACCAAAATTCCTAGCGGGGGGTGGGATGAGCAGTTCTTC. It codes for CATKIPSGGWDEQFF. Variable domain in full (rest from reference TRBV7-2 and TRBJ2-1): GAGVSQSPSNKVTEKGKDVELRCDPISGHTALYWYRQSLGQGLEFLIYFQGNSAPDKSGLPSDRFSAERTGGSVSTLTIQRTQQEDSAVYLCATKIPSGGWDEQFFGPGTRLTVL.

This clone was seen only once. The J gene is TRBJ1-2, the V gene TRBV5-1; no clear D gene. Looked up from germline, CDR1 is SGHRS and CDR2 is YFSETQ. Trimming left V 0 bases short and J 3 bases short, with 9 bases between. The CDR3 extends over 14 amino acids. The CDR3: CASSLVGSHYGYTF. In DNA form, the CDR3 reads TGCGCCAGCAGCTTGGTCGGGAGTCACTATGGCTACACCTTC.

The rearrangement uses TRBV3-1 (or the pseudogene TRBV3-2) and TRBJ2-7; D gene uncertain. Trimming removed 4 bases from V and 5 bases from J, with 15 bases in between. The germline CDR1 and CDR2 sequences are LGHDT and YNNKEL (reference sequence). CDR3 size: 14 residues. The CDR3, as DNA: TGTGCCAGCAGCCTTCGACTCTCGTGGCACGAGCAGTACTTC. This encodes CASSLRLSWHEQYF.

The V gene is TRBV6-5, the J gene TRBJ2-2, with TRBD1 as a possible D gene (5 bases). CDR3 length equals 12 residues. Germline V gene sequence: CDR1 MNHEY, CDR2 SVGAGI. The CDR3 loop is CADTCTTGELFF. DNA of the CDR3: TGTGCGGACACCTGTACCACCGGGGAGCTGTTTTTT.

In its sample, this clone was seen once. The chain links TRBV7-3 to TRBJ2-3; 11 bases align to TRBD2. Germline V CDR1 and CDR2: SGHTA, FQGTGA. J was trimmed by 1 base and V by 5 bases; bases with no gene match: 5. The CDR3 loop spans 16 amino acids. The CDR3 DNA follows: TGTGCCAGCAGCGCTATAGCGGGGGGGGGCACAGATACGCAGTATTTT. Translation gives CASSAIAGGGTDTQYF.

The chain employs TRBV7-2 and TRBJ2-2; 12 bases match TRBD2. Germline V gives CDR1 SGHTA, CDR2 FQGNSA. The CDR3 consists of 19 residues. Trimming at V came to 6 bases and at J to 6 bases, leaving 17 bases not matched to a gene. The chain's CDR3 is CASSRLTLLAGGPPGELFF. DNA for the CDR3: TGTGCCAGCAGTCGCCTCACCCTCCTAGCGGGGGGGCCACCCGGGGAGCTGTTTTTT.

The V gene is TRBV7-9, the J gene TRBJ2-7; 8 bases align to TRBD1. Germline CDR1 reads SEHNR; CDR2 reads FQNEAQ (reference sequence). The CDR3 spans 16 residues. V shed 5 bases and J 2 bases; nucleotides not matched to a gene: 11. The CDR3 nucleotides are TGTGCCAGCAGCGCATACCGGGACAGGAAAACCTACGAGCAGTACTTC. Its translation is CASSAYRDRKTYEQYF.

V gene TRBV4-1 combines with J gene TRBJ2-5, with 10 bases identical to TRBD2. CDR1 and CDR2 (germline): MGHRA, YSYEKL. V gave up 1 base and J gave up 6 bases; unmatched junction bases: 14. The CDR3 loop spans 18 amino acids. The CDR3 coding sequence is TGCGCCAGCAGCCAAGTTGATATTACTAGCGGGGTAGTGAAGACCCAGTACTTC. Its protein product is CASSQVDITSGVVKTQYF.

V and J are TRBV5-1 and TRBJ2-1, with 8 positions matching TRBD1. The CDR3 has 14 residues. Germline V gene sequence: CDR1 SGHRS, CDR2 YFSETQ. The ends lost 1 base at V and 7 bases at J; junction bases unmatched: 4. CDR3: CASSLLGDRNEQFF. The CDR3 DNA reads as TGCGCCAGCAGCTTGTTGGGGGACAGGAATGAGCAGTTCTTC.

The chain recombines TRBV12-3 or TRBV12-4 with TRBJ1-2; the D is unclear. This CDR3 has 13 amino acids. Trimming left V 6 bases short and J 7 bases short, with 15 bases between. The CDR3 nucleotides are TGTGCCAGCAGCAACCATTCGGGTGCTGGCTACACCTTC. This translates into CASSNHSGAGYTF.

The V and J genes are TRBV7-8 and TRBJ2-3; 14 bases fit TRBD2. V trimming: 2 bases; J trimming: 3 bases; junction bases outside the gene matches: 13. Germline V gene lookup returns CDR1 SGHVS and CDR2 FQNEAQ. The CDR3 runs to 20 residues. CDR3 in amino acids: CASSLKVATSGGALTDTQYF. The CDR3, as DNA: TGTGCCAGCAGCTTAAAGGTTGCGACTAGCGGGGGGGCGTTAACAGATACGCAGTATTTT.

The chain is built from TRBV18 and TRBJ2-1; 7 bases match TRBD1. This CDR3 is built from 15 residues. The V and J ends lost 5 bases and 0 bases, in that order; junction bases with no gene match: 4. Germline loops: CDR1 KGHSH, CDR2 LQKENI. As DNA, the CDR3 is TGTGCCAGCTCAAAGACAGGGAGCTCCTACAATGAGCAGTTCTTC. Its protein is CASSKTGSSYNEQFF.